This T cell receptor (beta chain) was sequenced for a study of shared T cell receptors in the human thymus. Sequenced by immunoSEQ multiplex PCR; TCRdb stores in-frame clones only, minus some. The data show approximately 730,000 clones, around 85% seen once. Between the trimmed V and J ends, which lost 1 base and 7 bases, there was a span of 20 bases. The CDR3 totals 16 residues. The germline CDR1 and CDR2 sequences are LNHNV and YYDKDF (reference sequence). These data are also associated with another study on human thymus T cells. As reported in that work: Related research found strongly overlapping thymic repertoires in unrelated individuals.

The sequenced material came from thymocytes. The V and J genes are TRBV15 and TRBJ2-7; maybe TRBD1 (6 bases). This TCR derives from a girl under three years old with a congenital heart defect. CDR3 DNA: TGTGCCACCAGCAGAGGGTCACAGGGTTGGGCGGCAGAGCAGTACTTC. The encoded protein is CATSRGSQGWAAEQYF.